A single sample gave rise to the 27 T cell receptor beta chains below, sequenced in a study of blood T cell repertoires in COVID-19. Profiled with immunoSEQ multiplex PCR; TCRdb holds only in-frame clones, not every one. The data contain 120,000 to 150,000 clones, 80% to 90% of them seen just once; the ten biggest clones take up around 15%. Sample: peripheral blood. Receptors originate from a man in his late teens or twenties with COVID-19, enrolled during active disease.

The chain recombines TRBV12-5 with TRBJ2-3; TRBD2 might be the D (6 bases). The CDR3 is 14 amino acids. Germline V gene data show CDR1 as LGHNT and CDR2 as FRNRAP. V was cut by 3 bases and J by 0 bases, with 7 bases left in between. In DNA form, the CDR3 reads TGTGCTAGTGGTTTTGGGGGGAGCACAGATACGCAGTATTTT. Translation gives CASGFGGSTDTQYF.

The V gene is TRBV7-3, the J gene TRBJ2-2, with D possibly TRBD2 on 5 matching bases. This CDR3 region has 16 residues. V lost 1 base, J lost 6 bases, and 15 bases lay in between. Germline values: CDR1 SGHTA, CDR2 FQGTGA. CDR3 loop: CASSLNVGWGAGELFF. DNA for the CDR3: TGTGCCAGCAGCTTAAACGTAGGGTGGGGAGCCGGGGAGCTGTTTTTT.

This sequence joins TRBV3-1 (or the pseudogene TRBV3-2) and TRBJ2-3; 9 bases are a match to TRBD2. V lost 4 bases, J lost 6 bases, and 2 bases stayed unmatched. The CDR3 covers 13 residues. CDR1 is LGHDT and CDR2 is YNNKEL in the germline V gene (reference sequence). CDR3: CASSPTSGDTQYF. CDR3 sequence (DNA): TGTGCCAGCAGCCCCACTAGCGGGGATACGCAGTATTTT.

This clone showed up just once. V gene TRBV28 combines with J gene TRBJ2-3; 8 bases are a match to TRBD2. Per the germline V gene, CDR1 is MDHEN and CDR2 is SYDVKM. Trimming at V came to 5 bases and at J to 0 bases, leaving 4 bases not matched to a gene. The CDR3 totals 15 residues. The DNA for the CDR3 is TGTGCCAGCAGTCAAGGACTAGCCAGCACAGATACGCAGTATTTT. Encoded protein: CASSQGLASTDTQYF.

The sample holds one count of this clone. This chain connects TRBV19 to TRBJ1-1; D gene uncertain. The CDR3 runs 13 residues. Trimming took off 3 bases at V and 0 bases at J, with 5 bases between the two ends. Germline CDR1 and CDR2: LNHDA and SQIVND (reference sequence). The CDR3 loop is CASSIQMNTEAFF. In nucleotides, the CDR3 is TGTGCCAGTAGTATCCAGATGAACACTGAAGCTTTCTTT.

V usage is TRBV24-1 and J usage is TRBJ2-7; TRBD1 agrees at 7 bases. This CDR3 spans 15 amino acids. J was trimmed by 5 bases and V by 2 bases; bases with no gene match: 8. The germline V gene has CDR1 KGHDR and CDR2 SFDVKD. CDR3 loop: CATSDSRGRFDEQYF. The CDR3 DNA sequence: TGTGCCACCAGTGATTCGAGGGGGCGATTTGACGAGCAGTACTTC.

V and J are TRBV11-3 and TRBJ2-1; 8 positions match TRBD2. With 1 base clipped from V and 5 bases from J, the junction kept 1 base outside the gene matches. The V gene's germline CDR1 is SGHNT and CDR2 YENEEA. CDR3 length: 14 amino acids. CDR3: CASSLVAGNNEQFF. CDR3 in DNA: TGTGCCAGCAGCTTAGTAGCGGGGAACAATGAGCAGTTCTTC.

Only one count was recorded for this clone. V is TRBV2 and J is TRBJ2-3; 8 bases fit TRBD2. Germline assignment: CDR1 SNHLY and CDR2 FYNNEI. J lost 6 bases, V lost 7 bases, and 12 bases had no gene match. The length of the CDR3 is 15 residues. The CDR3 protein is CASKSFAGRADTQYF. CDR3 nucleotides: TGTGCCAGCAAGAGTTTCGCCGGGAGGGCCGATACGCAGTATTTT.

The chain combines TRBV3-1 (or the pseudogene TRBV3-2) with TRBJ2-1, with D maybe TRBD2 (6 bases). CDR1 and CDR2 from the germline V gene are LGHDT and YNNKEL (reference sequence). Trimming stripped 2 bases from V and 6 bases from J, with 17 bases between. The CDR3 has 16 residues. The CDR3 protein is CASSQRLSSEANEQFF. As DNA, the CDR3 is TGTGCCAGCAGCCAACGGCTGTCTAGCGAGGCCAATGAGCAGTTCTTC.

This sequence joins TRBV10-3 and TRBJ2-2; perhaps TRBD1 as D (6 bases). The CDR3 is made up of 15 amino acids. V was clipped by 6 bases and J by 6 bases, with 17 bases between them. Germline V gene lookup returns CDR1 ENHRY and CDR2 SYGVKD. The CDR3 loop reads CAIREQGNPPGELFF. The CDR3 region has the DNA TGTGCCATCAGAGAACAGGGAAACCCTCCCGGGGAGCTGTTTTTT.

The chain joins TRBV27 to TRBJ2-1; maybe TRBD2 (5 bases). The V end was cut by 1 base, the J end by 10 bases, with 14 bases between. Germline loops: CDR1 MNHEY, CDR2 SMNVEV (reference sequence). The CDR3 covers 14 residues. The CDR3 loop reads CASSLFPSSVEQFF. The CDR3 DNA follows: TGTGCCAGCAGTTTATTTCCTAGCAGCGTCGAGCAGTTCTTC.

The chain is built from TRBV10-3 and TRBJ2-3; 7 bases are a match to TRBD2. Losses at the gene ends were 4 bases for V and 3 bases for J; bases not matched to a gene: 7. Germline CDR1 and CDR2: ENHRY and SYGVKD. There are 15 residues in the CDR3. CDR3 amino acids: CAISARREGTDTQYF. CDR3 bases: TGTGCCATCAGTGCCCGAAGGGAGGGGACAGATACGCAGTATTTT.

Regarding this clone: The same CDR3 is also encoded by other DNA sequences in this sample. The chain employs TRBV29-1 and TRBJ2-7, with 13 bases fitting TRBD2. The CDR3 sequence is 13 residues long. The germline gives CDR1 SQVTM, CDR2 ANQGSEA. With 6 bases clipped from V and 4 bases from J, the junction kept 3 bases outside the gene matches. CDR3 loop: CSVGLAGAYEQYF. The CDR3 DNA reads as TGCAGCGTCGGACTAGCGGGAGCATACGAGCAGTACTTC.

The chain has TRBV7-8 and TRBJ2-7, with TRBD1 matching over 9 bases. Per the germline V gene, CDR1 is SGHVS and CDR2 is FQNEAQ. V lost 5 bases to trimming and J lost 3 bases; unmatched junction nucleotides: 5. This CDR3 comprises 14 residues. Here the CDR3 reads CASSNPGQGYEQYF. Here the CDR3 DNA reads TGTGCCAGCAGCAACCCGGGACAGGGCTACGAGCAGTACTTC.

The V and J genes are TRBV28 and TRBJ1-4, with TRBD1 matching 9 bases. Trimming cost V 1 base and J 12 bases; bases outside gene matches: 9. The CDR3 is 15 residues long. CDR1 MDHEN and CDR2 SYDVKM come from the germline V gene. In DNA, the CDR3 is TGTGCCAGCAGTTTATCGGGACAGGGTTTCGTGGAACTGTTTTTT. Translating it yields CASSLSGQGFVELFF.

This clone was seen a single time. The chain is built from TRBV5-4 and TRBJ2-3; D gene ambiguous. The CDR3 length is 14 residues. Germline CDR1 reads SGHNT; CDR2 reads YYREEE (reference sequence). V lost 2 bases and J 0 bases, leaving 7 bases between the germline ends. CDR3 coding DNA: TGTGCCAGCAGCTTATCTAGGAGCACAGATACGCAGTATTTT. Its translation: CASSLSRSTDTQYF.

The genes are TRBV5-5 and TRBJ2-7; the match to TRBD1 covers 9 bases. V dropped 0 bases and J dropped 4; count of bases not matched to a gene: 2. The CDR3 spans 14 residues. Germline assignment: CDR1 SGHKS and CDR2 YYEKEE (reference sequence). CDR3 protein: CASSLGTGVYEQYF. The CDR3 nucleotides are TGTGCCAGCAGCTTGGGGACAGGGGTATACGAGCAGTACTTC. The full variable domain, rest sourced from reference TRBV5-5 and TRBJ2-7, is DAGVTQSPTHLIKTRGQQVTLRCSPISGHKSVSWYQQVLGQGPQFIFQYYEKEERGRGNFPDRFSARQFPNYSSELNVNALLLGDSALYLCASSLGTGVYEQYFGPGTRLTVT.

This chain joins TRBV7-9 and TRBJ2-7, with 9 bases lining up with TRBD2. Germline CDR1 and CDR2: SEHNR and FQNEAQ (reference sequence). V trimming: 6 bases; J trimming: 2 bases; junction bases outside the gene matches: 11. The CDR3 spans 16 residues. CDR3 nucleotides: TGTGCCAGCAGTCCTCGTAGCGGGAGCCTTACCTACGAGCAGTACTTC. Amino acid sequence: CASSPRSGSLTYEQYF.

The chain employs TRBV5-6 and TRBJ1-3; D is unresolved. Per germline, CDR1 SGHDT and CDR2 YYEEEE. The CDR3 covers 16 residues. V was clipped by 6 bases and J by 2 bases, with 18 bases between them. Here the CDR3 DNA reads TGTGCCAGCACCCGGGAGCCGTGGGCAGCTGGAAACACCATATATTTT. It codes for CASTREPWAAGNTIYF. Full variable domain (outside the CDR3, taken from reference TRBV5-6 and TRBJ1-3): DAGVTQSPTHLIKTRGQQVTLRCSPKSGHDTVSWYQQALGQGPQFIFQYYEEEERQRGNFPDRFSGHQFPNYSSELNVNALLLGDSALYLCASTREPWAAGNTIYFGEGSWLTVV.

The genes are TRBV9 and TRBJ2-5; the D gene is possibly TRBD1 (6 bases). Germline loops: CDR1 SGDLS, CDR2 YYNGEE. The germline V and J ends were trimmed by 0 bases and 5 bases, with 14 bases remaining between them. There are 15 residues in the CDR3. CDR3 sequence (DNA): TGTGCCAGCAGCGTAGAGGGCAGGGGCCGGGAGACCCAGTACTTC. This codes for CASSVEGRGRETQYF.

The rearrangement joins TRBV4-1 to TRBJ2-1, with D maybe TRBD2 (6 bases). Germline-derived CDR1 and CDR2 are MGHRA and YSYEKL. V lost 1 base and J lost 8, with 9 bases in between. The CDR3 runs to 13 residues. This CDR3 reads CASSQGGVDEQFF. The CDR3 region has the DNA TGCGCCAGCAGCCAAGGCGGGGTGGATGAGCAGTTCTTC.

The CDR3 region has the DNA TGTGCCACCAGCCAGGGAAGGGCCGGGGAGCTGTTTTTT. Its protein product is CATSQGRAGELFF. V usage is TRBV24-1 and J usage is TRBJ2-2, with D possibly being TRBD1 (5 bases). The CDR3 totals 13 residues. V was trimmed by 7 bases and J by 6 bases, leaving 11 bases between them. Looked up from germline, CDR1 is KGHDR and CDR2 is SFDVKD.

In its sample, this clone was seen once. The chain's CDR3 is CASSPPLYGYTF. DNA of the CDR3: TGTGCCAGCAGCCCCCCACTATATGGCTACACCTTC. The rearrangement links TRBV11-2 to TRBJ1-2; D uncertain. V was shortened by 5 bases and J by 5 bases, with 9 bases between the two germline ends. In germline, CDR1 is SGHAT, CDR2 FQNNGV. This CDR3 contains 12 residues. Complete variable domain (other parts from reference TRBV11-2 and TRBJ1-2): EAGVAQSPRYKIIEKRQSVAFWCNPISGHATLYWYQQILGQGPKLLIQFQNNGVVDDSQLPKDRFSAERLKGVDSTLKIQPAKLEDSAVYLCASSPPLYGYTFGSGTRLTVV.

This sequence joins TRBV27 and TRBJ2-1; 9 bases map to TRBD2. The CDR3 runs to 15 residues. Germline CDR1 reads MNHEY; CDR2 reads SMNVEV (reference sequence). The junction had 6 bases not matched to a gene; V was cut back by 2 bases and J by 7 bases. This CDR3 reads CASSLRGRAGNEQFF. In nucleotides, the CDR3 is TGTGCCAGCAGTTTACGCGGGAGGGCCGGAAATGAGCAGTTCTTC.

The gene calls are TRBV7-2 and TRBJ2-3; TRBD2 matches 7 bases. The CDR3 has 14 residues. Germline trimming cut 3 bases from V and 0 bases from J; bases unmatched to any gene: 0. Germline V gene data show CDR1 as SGHTA and CDR2 as FQGNSA. The CDR3 protein is CASSFSGSTDTQYF. The CDR3, as DNA: TGTGCCAGCAGCTTTAGCGGGAGCACAGATACGCAGTATTTT.

The chain joins TRBV4-3 to TRBJ2-1; TRBD1 agrees at 7 bases. Trimming cost V 1 base and J 9 bases; bases outside gene matches: 9. The CDR3 extends over 15 amino acids. The V gene's germline CDR1 is LGHNA and CDR2 YSLEER. The CDR3 DNA sequence: TGCGCCAGCAGCCAAGTAGGGGGCGTCAGGGGTGAGCAGTTCTTC. This encodes CASSQVGGVRGEQFF.

The rearrangement joins TRBV27 to TRBJ2-7; weak D call: TRBD1 (5 bases). The germline V gene encodes CDR1 MNHEY and CDR2 SMNVEV (reference sequence). The ends were cut back, 2 bases at V and 1 base at J, with 12 bases in the middle. This CDR3 is built from 15 residues. The CDR3 DNA is TGTGCCAGCAGTTTAGAGAAAGGGGTTTCCTACGAGCAGTACTTC. Protein: CASSLEKGVSYEQYF.